The clone carrying this TCR beta chain was picked up a small number of times. Patients from Seattle were sampled longitudinally, starting during active infection. The source of the sample is a study of blood T cell repertoires in COVID-19. Study in general: Material from acute and convalescent COVID-19 was sourced from the United States, Italy and Spain. PBMCs, B-cell-depleted T cells, or T cells were the source of the cDNA or gDNA that made up the material.

The CDR3 spans 15 residues. CDR1 is MNHEY and CDR2 is SVGAGI in the germline V gene. V shed 2 bases, J shed 2 bases, and the junction held 5 bases outside the gene matches. As originally analysed: Nucleated cell counts were estimated from reference gene primer amplification. Only in-frame clones appear in the TCRdb table, and some are missing; sequencing was by immunoSEQ multiplex PCR. The V and J calls and clone size come from that table; D and trimming were worked out from the DNA. Of 250,000 to 350,000 clones in the sample, roughly 80% were seen once. Input material: peripheral blood. The chain recombines TRBV6-5 with TRBJ2-7; 8 nucleotides agree with TRBD2. This TCR came from a human donor with COVID-19, enrolled during active disease. The donor label of this sample is uncertain. This chain's CDR3 is CASSYGAGGPYEQYF. The CDR3 DNA sequence: TGTGCCAGCAGTTACGGGGCGGGAGGCCCCTACGAGCAGTACTTC.